This T cell receptor beta chain stems from a study of T cell responses to AZD1222 COVID-19 vaccine. General study results and limits: Seropositive status at baseline applied to only 6 or 7 AZD1222 recipients.

This clone came up a few times. The antigen remains unidentified. Between the trimmed V and J ends, which lost 8 bases and 6 bases, there was a span of 14 bases. Germline CDR1 PRHDT, CDR2 FYEKMQ (reference sequence). CDR3 size: 12 residues. Here immunoSEQ multiplex PCR was the method, and the copy in TCRdb shows in-frame clones only, minus some. The profile shows about 150,000 clones, around 90% of them singletons. The sequence was obtained from an adult who received the MenACWY meningococcal vaccine as a control. This specimen consisted of peripheral blood, obtained 28 days after the second dose of the MenACWY control vaccine. This chain links TRBV13 with TRBJ2-7; D is unclear. The CDR3 bases are TGTGCCAGCGCCAAAGTCAAGTCCGAGCAGTACTTC. It codes for CASAKVKSEQYF.